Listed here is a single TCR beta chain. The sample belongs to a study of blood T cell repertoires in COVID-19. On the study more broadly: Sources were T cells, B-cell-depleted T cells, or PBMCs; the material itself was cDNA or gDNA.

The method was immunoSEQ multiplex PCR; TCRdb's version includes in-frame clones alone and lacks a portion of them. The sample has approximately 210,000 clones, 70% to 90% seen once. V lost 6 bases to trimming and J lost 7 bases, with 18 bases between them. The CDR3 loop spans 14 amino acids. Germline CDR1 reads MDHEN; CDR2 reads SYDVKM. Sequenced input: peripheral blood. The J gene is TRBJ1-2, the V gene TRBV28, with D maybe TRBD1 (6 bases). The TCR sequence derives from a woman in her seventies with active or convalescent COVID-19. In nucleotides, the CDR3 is TGTGCCAGCAGGCTACAGGGTCCCGCTGGTGGCTACACCTTC. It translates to CASRLQGPAGGYTF.